This is a list of T cell receptor beta chains from one sample in a study of T cell repertoires in cytomegalovirus infection. These receptors have no known antigen. Via MiXCR, TCRdb re-called the reads, giving one row per CDR3 protein. The sample includes 100,000 to 150,000 distinct CDR3 sequences, around 25% of them seen just once. Material for sequencing was PBMCs, sequenced either directly or after in vitro stimulation (not recorded which). The receptors shown here come from a human donor in good health (CMV status not recorded). Some clones in this sample may be carry-over from other donors' samples. Each CDR3 is given with its conserved first and last residue. The order of the fields is clone size, J gene, D gene, CDR3 length, V gene, CDR3 DNA, CDR3 protein. A D gene is named only where the DNA matches it firmly. The size of a clone is reported for some rows only, either as once, few or many, or as a class for expanded clones.

NA,TRBJ2-7,NA,14,TRBV7-3,TGTGCCAGCAGCTTAACGAGGGCATCCTACGAGCAGTACTTC,CASSLTRASYEQYF
NA,TRBJ2-1,NA,14,TRBV28,TGTGCCAGCGAATCCGATACGTCCTACAATGAGCAGTTCTTC,CASESDTSYNEQFF
many,TRBJ2-3,NA,13,TRBV7-2,TGTGCCAGCAGCTTATCAGGCACAGATACGCAGTATTTT,CASSLSGTDTQYF
few,TRBJ2-7,TRBD1,15,TRBV20-1,TGCAGTGCTAGGAGACGGGACAGGTCAACCTACGAGCAGTACTTC,CSARRRDRSTYEQYF
NA,TRBJ2-2,NA,14,TRBV2,TGTGCCAGCAGAGCTACAGGGTCCACCGGGGAGCTGTTTTTT,CASRATGSTGELFF
many,TRBJ2-6,NA,19,TRBV7-2,TGTGCCAGCAGCACCCCTTCGGGGGGACAGCCATCTGGGGCCAACGTCCTGACTTTC,CASSTPSGGQPSGANVLTF
NA,TRBJ2-5,NA,12,TRBV10-3,TGTGCCATCAGTGGGCGGGAAGAGACCCAGTACTTC,CAISGREETQYF
NA,TRBJ1-2,NA,13,TRBV5-1,TGCGCCAGCAGCTCAGGACAGATCTATGGCTACACCTTC,CASSSGQIYGYTF
NA,TRBJ2-7,NA,20,TRBV27,TGTGCCAGCAGCTTTATAGGAAGGGGACTGACACGTACTGCCTCCTACGAGCAGTACTTC,CASSFIGRGLTRTASYEQYF
few,TRBJ2-2,NA,13,TRBV28,TGTGCCAGCAGTACAATCGACACCGGGGAGCTGTTTTTT,CASSTIDTGELFF
few,TRBJ1-5,NA,14,TRBV7-2,TGTGCCAGCAGCCCCGGGACACTCGGCGCGACCCAGCATTTT,CASSPGTLGATQHF
few,TRBJ2-1,TRBD2,15,TRBV4-2,TGTGCCAGCAGCCAGGGTGTGGCGGGAGTCTATGAGCAGTTCTTC,CASSQGVAGVYEQFF
NA,TRBJ1-1,NA,13,TRBV7-8,TGTGCCAGCAGCTTATCGGACGTAGGAGGTGCTTTCTTT,CASSLSDVGGAFF
NA,TRBJ1-5,NA,14,TRBV6-2/TRBV6-3,TGTGCCAGCAGACTAGGACAGAGCAATCAGCCCCAGCATTTT,CASRLGQSNQPQHF
NA,TRBJ2-3,NA,14,TRBV7-2,TGTGCCAGCAGCTTAGATCCTGCCACAGATACGCAGTATTTT,CASSLDPATDTQYF
few,TRBJ2-1,NA,10,TRBV11-2,TGTGCCAGCGGGACCCATGAGCAGTTCTTC,CASGTHEQFF
few,TRBJ2-5,NA,13,TRBV20-1,TGCAGTGCTTCCAGGGAGAACCAAGAGACCCAGTACTTC,CSASRENQETQYF
NA,TRBJ2-6,NA,13,TRBV10-2,TGCGCCAGCGCAAGTGGGGGGGCCAACGTCCTGACTTTC,CASASGGANVLTF
many,TRBJ2-5,TRBD1,13,TRBV7-8,TGTGCCAGCAGACAGGGGCCTCAAGAGACCCAGTACTTC,CASRQGPQETQYF
NA,TRBJ2-3,NA,15,TRBV12-3/TRBV12-4,TGTGCCAGCAGTGCCCTATATGGTGGCACAGATACGCAGTATTTT,CASSALYGGTDTQYF